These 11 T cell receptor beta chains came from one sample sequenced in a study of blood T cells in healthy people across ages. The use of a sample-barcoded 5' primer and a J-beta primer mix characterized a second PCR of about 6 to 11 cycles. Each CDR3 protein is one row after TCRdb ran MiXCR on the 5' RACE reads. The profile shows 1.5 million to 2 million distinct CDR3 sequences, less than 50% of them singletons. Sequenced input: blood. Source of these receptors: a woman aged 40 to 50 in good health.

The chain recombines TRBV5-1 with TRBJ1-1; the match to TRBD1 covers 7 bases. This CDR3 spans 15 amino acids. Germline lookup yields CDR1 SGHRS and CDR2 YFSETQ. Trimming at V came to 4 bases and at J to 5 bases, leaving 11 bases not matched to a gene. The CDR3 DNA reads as TGCGCCAGCAGCGAACTGACAGGGATGGAGACTGAAGCTTTCTTT. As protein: CASSELTGMETEAFF.

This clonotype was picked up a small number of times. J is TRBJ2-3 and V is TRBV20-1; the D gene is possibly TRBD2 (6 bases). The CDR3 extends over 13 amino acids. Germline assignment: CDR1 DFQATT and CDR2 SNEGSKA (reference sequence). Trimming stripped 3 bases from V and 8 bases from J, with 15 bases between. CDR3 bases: TGCAGTGCTAGGGGACTCCCCTCGAGTACGCAGTATTTT. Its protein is CSARGLPSSTQYF.

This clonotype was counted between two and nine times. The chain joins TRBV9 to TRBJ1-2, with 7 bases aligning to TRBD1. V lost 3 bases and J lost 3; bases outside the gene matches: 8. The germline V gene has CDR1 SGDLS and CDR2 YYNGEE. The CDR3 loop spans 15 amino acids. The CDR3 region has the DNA TGTGCCAGCAGCGCGGGGACAGCCACCTACTATGGCTACACCTTC. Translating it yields CASSAGTATYYGYTF.

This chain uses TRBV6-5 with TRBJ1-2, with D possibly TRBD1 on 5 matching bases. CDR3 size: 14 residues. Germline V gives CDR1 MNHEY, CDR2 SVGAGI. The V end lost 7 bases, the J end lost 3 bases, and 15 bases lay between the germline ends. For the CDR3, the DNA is TGTGCCAGCAAGGAAGACAGTCGTCACTATGGCTACACCTTC. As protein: CASKEDSRHYGYTF.

CDR3 amino acids: CASRGYRGRISGANVLTF. The CDR3 coding sequence is TGTGCCAGCAGGGGTTACAGGGGGCGCATCTCTGGGGCCAACGTCCTGACTTTC. The chain combines TRBV28 with TRBJ2-6, with 9 positions matching TRBD1. CDR1 is MDHEN and CDR2 is SYDVKM in the germline V gene. V dropped 6 bases and J dropped 0; count of bases not matched to a gene: 9. This CDR3 has 18 residues.

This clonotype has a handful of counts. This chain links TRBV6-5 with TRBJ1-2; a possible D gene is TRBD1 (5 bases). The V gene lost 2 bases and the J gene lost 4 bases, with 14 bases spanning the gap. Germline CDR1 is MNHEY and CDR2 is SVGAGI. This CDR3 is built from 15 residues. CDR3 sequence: CASSYGEWGVYGYTF. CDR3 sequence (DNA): TGTGCCAGCAGTTACGGGGAGTGGGGGGTCTATGGCTACACCTTC.

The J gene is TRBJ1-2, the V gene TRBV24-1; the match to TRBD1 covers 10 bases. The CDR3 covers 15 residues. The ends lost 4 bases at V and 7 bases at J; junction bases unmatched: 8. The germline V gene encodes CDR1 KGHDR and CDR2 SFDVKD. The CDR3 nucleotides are TGTGCCACCAGTGACCCGACAGGGGGCAAGATTGGCTACACCTTC. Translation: CATSDPTGGKIGYTF.

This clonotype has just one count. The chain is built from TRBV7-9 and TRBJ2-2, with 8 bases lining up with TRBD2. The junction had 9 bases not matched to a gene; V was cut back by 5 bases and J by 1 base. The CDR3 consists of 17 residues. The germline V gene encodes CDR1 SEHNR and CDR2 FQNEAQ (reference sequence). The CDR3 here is CASSKTLSGVNTGELFF. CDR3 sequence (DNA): TGTGCCAGCAGCAAGACCCTTAGCGGGGTGAACACCGGGGAGCTGTTTTTT.

CDR3 protein: CASSSLPGTGERDTQYF. The CDR3 DNA reads TGTGCCAGCAGCTCACTCCCCGGGACAGGGGAGAGGGATACGCAGTATTTT. The chain couples TRBV7-2 to TRBJ2-3, with 10 bases identical to TRBD1. CDR3 length: 17 amino acids. Trimming took 4 bases from V and 6 from J; bases not matched to a gene: 13. Per the germline V gene, CDR1 is SGHTA and CDR2 is FQGNSA. The variable domain in full, completed from reference TRBV7-2 and TRBJ2-3, reads GAGVSQSPSNKVTEKGKDVELRCDPISGHTALYWYRQSLGQGLEFLIYFQGNSAPDKSGLPSDRFSAERTGGSVSTLTIQRTQQEDSAVYLCASSSLPGTGERDTQYFGPGTRLTVL.

Here the CDR3 DNA reads TGCGCCAGCAGCTTGATCGGGGACTCCTACAATGAGCAGTTCTTC. Translated, it gives CASSLIGDSYNEQFF. This rearrangement joins TRBV5-1 to TRBJ2-1; D perhaps matches TRBD2 (5 bases). Trimming stripped 1 base from V and 0 bases from J, with 8 bases between. Germline V CDR1 and CDR2: SGHRS, YFSETQ. The CDR3 contains 15 residues.

The CDR3: CASRFSQGLPYEQYF. The DNA of the CDR3 is TGTGCCAGCAGATTCTCTCAGGGACTTCCCTACGAGCAGTACTTC. This sequence joins TRBV6-5 and TRBJ2-7, with a possible D match to TRBD2 (6 bases). The length of the CDR3 is 15 residues. Germline CDR1 and CDR2: MNHEY and SVGAGI. Between the trimmed V and J ends, which lost 6 bases and 2 bases, there was a span of 17 bases.